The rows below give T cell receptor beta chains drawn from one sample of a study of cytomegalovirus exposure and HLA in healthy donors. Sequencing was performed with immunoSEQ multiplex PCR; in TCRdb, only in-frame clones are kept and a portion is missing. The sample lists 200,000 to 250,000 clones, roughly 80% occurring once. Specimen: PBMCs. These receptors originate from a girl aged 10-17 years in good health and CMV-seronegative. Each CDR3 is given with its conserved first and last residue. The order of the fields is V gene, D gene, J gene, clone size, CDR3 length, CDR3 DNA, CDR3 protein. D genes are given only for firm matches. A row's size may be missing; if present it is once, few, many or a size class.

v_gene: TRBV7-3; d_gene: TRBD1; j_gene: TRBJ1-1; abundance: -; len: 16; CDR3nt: TGTGCCAGCAGCCTACCCACGGACAGGGTTAACACTGAAGCTTTCTTT; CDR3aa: CASSLPTDRVNTEAFF
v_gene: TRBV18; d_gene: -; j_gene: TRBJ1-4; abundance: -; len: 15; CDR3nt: TGTGCCAGCTCACCTCCGAACAGATCTAATGAAAAACTGTTTTTT; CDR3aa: CASSPPNRSNEKLFF
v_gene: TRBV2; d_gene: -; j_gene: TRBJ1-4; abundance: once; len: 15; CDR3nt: TGTGCCAGCAGTGTAACGGGCAGGGGCGGTGAAAAACTGTTTTTT; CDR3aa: CASSVTGRGGEKLFF
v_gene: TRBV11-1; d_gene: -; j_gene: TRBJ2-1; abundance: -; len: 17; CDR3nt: TGTGCCAGCAGCTTAAATCGGTTAGCGAGCTCCTACAATGAGCAGTTCTTC; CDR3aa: CASSLNRLASSYNEQFF
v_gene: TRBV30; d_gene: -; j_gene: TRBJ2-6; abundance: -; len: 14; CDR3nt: TGTGCCTGGACTAGGCACTCTGGGGCCAACGTCCTGACTTTC; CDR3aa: CAWTRHSGANVLTF
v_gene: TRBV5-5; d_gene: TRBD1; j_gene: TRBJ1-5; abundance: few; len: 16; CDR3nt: TGTGCCAGCAGCTTGGGGACAGGCCCTCCTCATCAGCCCCAGCATTTT; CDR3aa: CASSLGTGPPHQPQHF
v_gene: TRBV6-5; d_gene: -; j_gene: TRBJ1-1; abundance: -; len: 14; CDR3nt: TGTGCCAGCACCATCCAAGGGGGGGCTTCTGAAGCTTTCTTT; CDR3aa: CASTIQGGASEAFF
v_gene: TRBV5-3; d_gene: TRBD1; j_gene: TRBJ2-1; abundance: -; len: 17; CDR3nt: TGTGCCAGAAGCTTGTACGGTCGACAGGGGGCTTACAATGAGCAGTTCTTC; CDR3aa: CARSLYGRQGAYNEQFF
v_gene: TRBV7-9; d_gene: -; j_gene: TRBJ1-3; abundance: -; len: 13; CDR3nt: TGTTCCAGCAGCTTCTGGCAAGGAAACACCATATATTTT; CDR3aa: CSSSFWQGNTIYF
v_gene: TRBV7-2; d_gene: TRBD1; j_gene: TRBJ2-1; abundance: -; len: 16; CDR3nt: TGTGCCAGCAGCTTAACGGGACAGCGTTCCTACAATGAGCAGTTCTTC; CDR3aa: CASSLTGQRSYNEQFF
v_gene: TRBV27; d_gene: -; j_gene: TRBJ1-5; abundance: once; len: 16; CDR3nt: TGTGCCAGCAGTTTATTAGGGCGGGTGAGACATCAGCCCCAGCATTTT; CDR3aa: CASSLLGRVRHQPQHF
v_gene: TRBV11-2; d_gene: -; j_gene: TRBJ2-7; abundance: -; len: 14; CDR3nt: TGTGCCAGCAGCTTAGTATCCGGGAGCTACGAGCAGTACTTC; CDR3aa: CASSLVSGSYEQYF
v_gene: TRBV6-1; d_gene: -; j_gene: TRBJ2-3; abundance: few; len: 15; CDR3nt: TGTGCCTATTCGTTTGGAGCTAGATTCACAGATACGCAGTATTTT; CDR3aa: CAYSFGARFTDTQYF
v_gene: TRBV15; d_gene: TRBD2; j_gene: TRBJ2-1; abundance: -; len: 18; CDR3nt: TGTGCCACCAGCAGAGATCACCAGCGGGGGACGACCTACAATGAGCAGTTCTTC; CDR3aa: CATSRDHQRGTTYNEQFF
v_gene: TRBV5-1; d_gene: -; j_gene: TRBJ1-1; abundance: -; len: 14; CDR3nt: TGCGCCAGCAGCCTAGACCCACACGACACTGAAGCTTTCTTT; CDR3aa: CASSLDPHDTEAFF
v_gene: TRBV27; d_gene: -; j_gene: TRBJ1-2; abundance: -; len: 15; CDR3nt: TGTGCCAGCAGTTTAAATATGGCAGTCAACTATGGCTACACCTTC; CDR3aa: CASSLNMAVNYGYTF
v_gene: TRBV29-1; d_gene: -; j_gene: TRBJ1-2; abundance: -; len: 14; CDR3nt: TGCAGCGTTGAAGGATTCAGGGCGAGGTATGGCTACACCTTC; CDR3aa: CSVEGFRARYGYTF
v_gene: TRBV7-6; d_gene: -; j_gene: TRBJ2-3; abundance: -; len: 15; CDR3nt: TGTGCCAGCAGCTCCCTGACGGGAACCACAGATACGCAGTATTTT; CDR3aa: CASSSLTGTTDTQYF
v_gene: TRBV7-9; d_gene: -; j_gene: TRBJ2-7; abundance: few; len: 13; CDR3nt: TGTGCCAGCAGCTTAGGATCCGGCTACGAGCAGTACTTC; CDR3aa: CASSLGSGYEQYF
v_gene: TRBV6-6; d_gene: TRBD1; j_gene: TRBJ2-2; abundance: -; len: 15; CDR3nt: TGTGCCAGCAGTTACCGGACAGGGAATACCGGGGAGCTGTTTTTT; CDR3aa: CASSYRTGNTGELFF
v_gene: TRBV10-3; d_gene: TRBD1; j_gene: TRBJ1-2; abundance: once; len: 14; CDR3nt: TGTGCCATCAGGAACCGGGACAGCAACTATGGCTACACCTTC; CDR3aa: CAIRNRDSNYGYTF
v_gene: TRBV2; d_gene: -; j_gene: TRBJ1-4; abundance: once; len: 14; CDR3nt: TGTGCCAGCAACCAACCAAGCACAGGTGAAAAACTGTTTTTT; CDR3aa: CASNQPSTGEKLFF
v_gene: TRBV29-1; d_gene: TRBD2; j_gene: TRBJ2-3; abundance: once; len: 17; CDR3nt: TGCAGCCTCCGTTTGGCCGGGAGGGGGGCTAGCACAGATACGCAGTATTTT; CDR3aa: CSLRLAGRGASTDTQYF
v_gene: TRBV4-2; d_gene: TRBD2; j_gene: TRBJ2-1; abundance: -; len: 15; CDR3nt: TGTGCCAGCAGCCAAGGACTAGCGGATTACAATGAGCAGTTCTTC; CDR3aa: CASSQGLADYNEQFF
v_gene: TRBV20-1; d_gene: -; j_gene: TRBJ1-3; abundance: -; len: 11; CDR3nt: TGCAGTGCTAGAGCCGCGGGGGCACAATATTTT; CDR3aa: CSARAAGAQYF
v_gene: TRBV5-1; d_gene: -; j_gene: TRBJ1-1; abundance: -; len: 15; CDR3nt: TGCGCCAGCAGCTGGGGGAAGGGGGTTGACACTGAAGCTTTCTTT; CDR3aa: CASSWGKGVDTEAFF
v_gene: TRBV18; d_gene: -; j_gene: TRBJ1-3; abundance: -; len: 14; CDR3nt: TGTGCCAGCTCACCAAATATGGAGGGAAACACCATATATTTT; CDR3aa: CASSPNMEGNTIYF
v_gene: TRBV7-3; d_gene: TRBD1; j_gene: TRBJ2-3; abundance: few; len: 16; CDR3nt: TGTGCCAGCGGATGGAAGGGGACAGGGGGCACAGATACGCAGTATTTT; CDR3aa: CASGWKGTGGTDTQYF
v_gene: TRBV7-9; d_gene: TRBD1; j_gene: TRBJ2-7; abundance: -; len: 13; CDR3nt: TGTGCCAGCACTCGGACAGGGGGGGACGAGCAGTACTTC; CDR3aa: CASTRTGGDEQYF
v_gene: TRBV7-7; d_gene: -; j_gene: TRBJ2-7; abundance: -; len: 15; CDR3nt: TGTGCTAGCAGCTTACCAGGGGCACGGAGGTACGAGCAGTACTTC; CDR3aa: CASSLPGARRYEQYF
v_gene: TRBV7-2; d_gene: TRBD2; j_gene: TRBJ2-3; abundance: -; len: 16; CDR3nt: TGTGCCAGCAGCTTAGTCCCTAGCGGGGGGGGGTATACGCAGTATTTT; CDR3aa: CASSLVPSGGGYTQYF
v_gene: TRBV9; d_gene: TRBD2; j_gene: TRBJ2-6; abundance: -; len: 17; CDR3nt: TGTGCCAGCAGCCCCCAATTGGGGGGGGCTGGGGCCAACGTCCTGACTTTC; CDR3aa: CASSPQLGGAGANVLTF
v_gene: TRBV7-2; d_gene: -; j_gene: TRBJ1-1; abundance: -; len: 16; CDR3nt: TGTGCCAGCAGCTTAGCCGTACTTCTGGTGAACACTGAAGCTTTCTTT; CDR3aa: CASSLAVLLVNTEAFF
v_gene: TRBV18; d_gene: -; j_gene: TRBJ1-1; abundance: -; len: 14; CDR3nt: TGTGCCAGCTCACCGACATTATCGAACACTGAAGCTTTCTTT; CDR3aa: CASSPTLSNTEAFF
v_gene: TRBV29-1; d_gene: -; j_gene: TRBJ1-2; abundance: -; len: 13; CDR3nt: TGCAGCGTTTCCCGGGATGGCCCTAGTGGCTACACCTTC; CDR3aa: CSVSRDGPSGYTF
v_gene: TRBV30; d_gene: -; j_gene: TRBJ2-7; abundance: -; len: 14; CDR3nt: TGTGCCTGGAGTTCCCCTGGGAGCTCCTACGAGCAGTACTTC; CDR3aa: CAWSSPGSSYEQYF
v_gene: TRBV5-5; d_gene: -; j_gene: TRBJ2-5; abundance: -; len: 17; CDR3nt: TGTGCCAGCAGCTTGGGGTCAGGCCGAGGGCTCCAAGAGACCCAGTACTTC; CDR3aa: CASSLGSGRGLQETQYF
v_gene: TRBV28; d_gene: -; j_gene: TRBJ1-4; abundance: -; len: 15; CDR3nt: TGTGCCAGCAGGCCCAGACAGGCGGACTGGGAAAAACTGTTTTTT; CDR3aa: CASRPRQADWEKLFF
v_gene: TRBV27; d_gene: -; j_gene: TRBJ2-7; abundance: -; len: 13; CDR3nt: TGTGCCAGCAGTTTATCGAACAGGGTCGAGCAGTACTTC; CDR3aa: CASSLSNRVEQYF
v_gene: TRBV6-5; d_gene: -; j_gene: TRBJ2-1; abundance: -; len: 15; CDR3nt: TGTGCCAGCAGGGAGGGGACTCGCGGGGCCAATGAGCAGTTCTTC; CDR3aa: CASREGTRGANEQFF
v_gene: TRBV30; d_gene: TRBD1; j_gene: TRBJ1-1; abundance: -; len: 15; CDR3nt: TGTGCCTGGAGTGTATCCGGGACAGGGTTCACTGAAGCTTTCTTT; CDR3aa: CAWSVSGTGFTEAFF
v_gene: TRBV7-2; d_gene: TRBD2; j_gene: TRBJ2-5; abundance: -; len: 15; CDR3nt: TGTGCCAGCAGCTGGGGGGGGTCACTAGCCGAGACCCAGTACTTC; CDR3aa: CASSWGGSLAETQYF
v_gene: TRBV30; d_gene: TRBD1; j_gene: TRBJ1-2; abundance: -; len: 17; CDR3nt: TGTGCCTGGAGTGTCGGGGCAGGGGGCAGGAGTGGCTATGGCTACACCTTC; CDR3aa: CAWSVGAGGRSGYGYTF
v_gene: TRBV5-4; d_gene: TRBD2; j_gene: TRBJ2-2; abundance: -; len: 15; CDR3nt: TGTGCCAGCAGCGTACGGGAGGCCCCAACCGGGGAGCTGTTTTTT; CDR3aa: CASSVREAPTGELFF
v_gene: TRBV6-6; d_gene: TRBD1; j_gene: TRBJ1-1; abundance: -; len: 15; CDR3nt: TGTGCCAGCATTACACAGGGGGCCGGTGCCACTGAAGCTTTCTTT; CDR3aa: CASITQGAGATEAFF
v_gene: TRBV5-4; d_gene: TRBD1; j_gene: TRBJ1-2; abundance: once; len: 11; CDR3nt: TGTGCCAGCAGCAGGGGACAGGGCTACACCTTC; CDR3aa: CASSRGQGYTF
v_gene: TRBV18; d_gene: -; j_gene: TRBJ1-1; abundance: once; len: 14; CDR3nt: TGTGCCAGCTCAGCCGACACAGGAACGTCGCTAGCTTTCTTT; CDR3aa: CASSADTGTSLAFF